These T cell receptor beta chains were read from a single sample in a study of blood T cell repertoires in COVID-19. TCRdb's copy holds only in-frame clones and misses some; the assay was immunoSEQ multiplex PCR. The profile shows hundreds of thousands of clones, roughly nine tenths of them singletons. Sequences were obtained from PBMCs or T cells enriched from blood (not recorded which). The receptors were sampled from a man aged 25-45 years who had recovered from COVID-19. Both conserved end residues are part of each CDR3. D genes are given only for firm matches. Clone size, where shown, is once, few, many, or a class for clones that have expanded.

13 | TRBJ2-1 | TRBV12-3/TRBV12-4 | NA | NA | TGTGCCAGCAGCCGAGGACTTTACAATGAGCAGTTCTTC | CASSRGLYNEQFF
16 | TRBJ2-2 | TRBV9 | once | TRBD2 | TGTGCCAGCACCAGACTAGCGGGAGAGATAACCGGGGAGCTGTTTTTT | CASTRLAGEITGELFF
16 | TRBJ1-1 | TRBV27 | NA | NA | TGTGCCAGCAGTTTATCGACGTTGGAAGGGGGCACTGAAGCTTTCTTT | CASSLSTLEGGTEAFF
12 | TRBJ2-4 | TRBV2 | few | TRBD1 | TGTGCCAGCACTGGACAGGGATACATTCAGTACTTC | CASTGQGYIQYF
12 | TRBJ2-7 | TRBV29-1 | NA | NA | TGCAGCGTTGTGGGCAATGGTGTGGAGCAGTACTTC | CSVVGNGVEQYF
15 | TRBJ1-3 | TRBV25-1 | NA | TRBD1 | TGTGCCAGCAGTCAGACAGGGACGGGAGGAAACACCATATATTTT | CASSQTGTGGNTIYF
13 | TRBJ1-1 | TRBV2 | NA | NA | TGTGCCAGCACCACAACAGGGAACACTGAAGCTTTCTTT | CASTTTGNTEAFF
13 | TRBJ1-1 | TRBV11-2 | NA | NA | TGTGCCAGCAGCTTAATAAACTTGACTGAAGCTTTCTTT | CASSLINLTEAFF
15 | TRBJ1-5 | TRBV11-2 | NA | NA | TGTGCCAGCAGCTTAGTTGTCGCGGAAGGTCGGCCCCAGCATTTT | CASSLVVAEGRPQHF
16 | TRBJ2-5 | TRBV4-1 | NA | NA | TGCGCCAGCAGCCAAGATGGGGACAGGACTAGAGAGACCCAGTACTTC | CASSQDGDRTRETQYF
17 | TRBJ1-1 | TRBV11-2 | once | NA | TGTGCCAGCAGCTTAGATTGGGAAGGGGCCCTGAACACTGAAGCTTTCTTT | CASSLDWEGALNTEAFF
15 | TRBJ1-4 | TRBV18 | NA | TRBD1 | TGTGCCAGCTCACCACGGGACAGGGGTGACGAAAAACTGTTTTTT | CASSPRDRGDEKLFF
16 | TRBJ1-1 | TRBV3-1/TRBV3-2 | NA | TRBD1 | TGTGCCAGCAGCCTGCACCCTGGACAGGGGGTCACTGAAGCTTTCTTT | CASSLHPGQGVTEAFF
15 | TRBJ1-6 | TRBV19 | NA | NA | TGTGCCACCTCAGGGTCTAGCTCCTATAATTCACCCCTCCACTTT | CATSGSSSYNSPLHF
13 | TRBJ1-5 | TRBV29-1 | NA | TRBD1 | TGCAGCGCCGCACAGGGGGCAGGTCAGCCCCAGCATTTT | CSAAQGAGQPQHF
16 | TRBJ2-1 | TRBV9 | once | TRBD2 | TGTGCCAGCAGCGTAGTGGCGGGAGGGCCCTACAATGAGCAGTTCTTC | CASSVVAGGPYNEQFF
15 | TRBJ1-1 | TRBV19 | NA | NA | TGTGCCAGTACCACCATACGGGGGGCTGACACTGAAGCTTTCTTT | CASTTIRGADTEAFF
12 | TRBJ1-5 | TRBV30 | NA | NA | TGTGCCTGGAGTGTTAACGGTCAGCCCCAGCATTTT | CAWSVNGQPQHF
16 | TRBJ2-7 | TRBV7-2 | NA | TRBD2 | TGTGCCAGCAGCTCCACCGGACTAGCGGGAGGGTACGAGCAGTACTTC | CASSSTGLAGGYEQYF
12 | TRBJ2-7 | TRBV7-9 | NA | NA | TGTGCCAGCAGCTTTAATTCCGACGAGCAGTACTTC | CASSFNSDEQYF
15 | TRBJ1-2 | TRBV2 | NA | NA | TGTGCCAGCAGTGAAGCGCTTCAGGGGTGGGGAGGCTACACCTTC | CASSEALQGWGGYTF
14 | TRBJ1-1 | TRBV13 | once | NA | TGTGCCAGCAGCTTAGGCAGGCCGAACACTGAAGCTTTCTTT | CASSLGRPNTEAFF
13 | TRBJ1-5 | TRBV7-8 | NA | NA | TGTGCCAGCGCTACCCGCGGTAATCAGCCCCAGCATTTT | CASATRGNQPQHF
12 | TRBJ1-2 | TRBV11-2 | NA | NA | TGTGCCAGCAGCGATCGGTGGGGCGGCTACACCTTC | CASSDRWGGYTF
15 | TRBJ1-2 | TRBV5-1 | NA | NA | TGCGCCAGCAGCCCGATCGGGGACAACAACTATGGCTACACCTTC | CASSPIGDNNYGYTF
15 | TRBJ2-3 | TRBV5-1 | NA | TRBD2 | TGCGCCAGCAGCCTCGGGACTAGCGGGGCACATACGCAGTATTTT | CASSLGTSGAHTQYF